The rows below give T cell receptor beta chains drawn from one sample of a study of OX40 agonist ivuxolimab in advanced cancers. Sequencing used immunoSEQ multiplex PCR; TCRdb keeps in-frame clones, though not all of them. The table has around 77,000 clones, 85% to 90% seen once; the top ten hold roughly 0.62%. Sequences were derived from CD4+ or CD8+ T cells sorted from blood, sampled in a trial of the OX40 agonist ivuxolimab. Receptor source: an adult with an advanced solid tumor such as melanoma, head and neck, liver or kidney cancer. The CDR3 runs from the conserved cysteine through the conserved F or W. A D gene is named only where the DNA matches it firmly. The size field is filled for only some rows; it gives once, few, many or a size class.

size: few
J: TRBJ2-1
V: TRBV7-2
D: NA
CDR3: CASSTQAYNEQFF
DNA: TGTGCCAGCAGCACTCAAGCCTACAATGAGCAGTTCTTC

size: NA
J: TRBJ1-5
V: TRBV6-5
D: NA
CDR3: CASSYGTPLHF
DNA: TGTGCCAGCAGTTACGGGACACCCCTGCATTTT

size: few
J: TRBJ2-3
V: TRBV5-1
D: TRBD2
CDR3: CASSEAGTSTDTQYF
DNA: TGCGCCAGCAGCGAAGCGGGGACTAGCACAGATACGCAGTATTTT

size: few
J: TRBJ1-6
V: TRBV21-1
D: NA
CDR3: CASSQRQEDSPLHF
DNA: TGTGCCAGCAGCCAGCGACAGGAGGATTCACCCCTCCACTTT

size: NA
J: TRBJ2-2
V: TRBV2
D: NA
CDR3: CASREVAGELFF
DNA: TGTGCCAGCAGGGAGGTGGCCGGGGAGCTGTTTTTT

size: NA
J: TRBJ2-7
V: TRBV19
D: NA
CDR3: CAGIKEETYEQYF
DNA: TGTGCCGGAATTAAAGAAGAAACCTACGAGCAGTACTTC

size: NA
J: TRBJ2-1
V: TRBV11-2
D: TRBD2
CDR3: CASRAGSGGYESYNEQFF
DNA: TGTGCCAGCAGGGCGGGTAGCGGGGGGTACGAATCCTACAATGAGCAGTTCTTC

size: NA
J: TRBJ2-7
V: TRBV18
D: TRBD1
CDR3: CASSKTGTGSYEQYF
DNA: TGTGCCAGCTCGAAAACCGGGACAGGGTCCTACGAGCAGTACTTC

size: NA
J: TRBJ2-3
V: TRBV7-6
D: NA
CDR3: CASSQRTATTDTQYF
DNA: TGTGCCAGCAGCCAAAGGACAGCTACCACAGATACGCAGTATTTT

size: once
J: TRBJ2-5
V: TRBV29-1
D: TRBD2
CDR3: CSVDGSGGALETQYF
DNA: TGCAGCGTTGACGGTAGCGGGGGGGCCCTCGAGACCCAGTACTTC

size: once
J: TRBJ1-2
V: TRBV4-3
D: NA
CDR3: CASSPELTYGYTF
DNA: TGCGCCAGCAGCCCGGAACTCACCTATGGCTACACCTTC